The entry that follows covers one T cell receptor (beta chain) sequence. Its antigen is as yet unknown. With V trimmed by 8 bases and J by 1 base, 7 bases remained unmatched. The CDR3 consists of 14 residues. Germline V CDR1 and CDR2: MDHEN, SYDVKM. This specimen belongs to a study of cytomegalovirus exposure and HLA in healthy donors. In the PCR, 60 Vbeta and 13 Jbeta primers were used. Using immunoSEQ multiplex PCR, the repertoire was profiled, and TCRdb retains in-frame clones only, with some absent. Among 100,000 to 150,000 clones listed, 8% to 11% were seen once. Study-level points and caveats: Exclusion applied to some V segments, including TRBV6-2 and TRBV6-3, as they were indistinguishable.

Sequenced material: PBMCs. This receptor was taken from a woman aged 18-29 years in good health and CMV-seropositive. The chain combines TRBV28 with TRBJ1-1; 7 nucleotides match TRBD1. The CDR3 coding sequence is TGTGCCAGCCGAGGGACAGAGCCGAACACTGAAGCTTTCTTT. This encodes CASRGTEPNTEAFF. The full variable domain, rest sourced from reference TRBV28 and TRBJ1-1, is DVKVTQSSRYLVKRTGEKVFLECVQDMDHENMFWYRQDPGLGLRLIYFSYDVKMKEKGDIPEGYSVSREKKERFSLILESASTNQTSMYLCASRGTEPNTEAFFGQGTRLTVV.